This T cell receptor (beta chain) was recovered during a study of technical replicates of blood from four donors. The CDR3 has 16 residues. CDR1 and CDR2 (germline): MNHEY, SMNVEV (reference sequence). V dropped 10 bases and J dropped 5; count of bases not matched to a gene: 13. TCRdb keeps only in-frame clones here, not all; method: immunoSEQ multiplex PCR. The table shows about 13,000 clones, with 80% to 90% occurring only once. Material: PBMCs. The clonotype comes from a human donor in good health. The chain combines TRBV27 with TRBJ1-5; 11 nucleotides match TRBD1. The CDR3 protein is CATQELGTGGHQPQHF. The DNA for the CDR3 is TGTGCCACCCAAGAGCTCGGGACAGGGGGTCATCAGCCCCAGCATTTT.